This TCR beta chain was observed in a study of blood T cell repertoires in COVID-19 (dated by TCRdb to the early 2020s). For the wider study: Samples from collaborators originated in the United States, Italy and Spain and spanned both the acute and convalescent phases of COVID-19. The prospective study material was composed of cDNA or gDNA derived from T cells, B-cell-depleted T cells, or PBMCs. The dataset comprised deeply sampled blood TCRbeta repertoires from subjects exposed to, actively infected with, or recovered from COVID-19. The repertoires were made available in a free public database intended to serve as a resource for research on the immune response to SARS-CoV-2. The samples were drawn from the first 160 participants of the ongoing ImmuneRACE study and from some 1,300 subjects provided by 6 global collaborators. Sample metadata almost always included a de-identified subject ID, COVID-19 status, age in years and sex. HLA class I and class II types, where available, came from metadata supplied by the sample provider rather than from assay-based typing. The investigation overall reported the following: How much clinical and demographic metadata was included differed by source and by participant, and the metadata was provided uncurated.

Whole blood was collected in K2EDTA tubes by collaborating institutions according to the institutions' own protocols. For TCRbeta analysis, collaborator samples were shipped as frozen whole blood, as isolated PBMCs, or as DNA extracted from either sample type. Remarks on this clone: The target of this receptor is not known. Base qualities were left out, and no much larger clone turns up one base away.

TCRbeta CDR3 regions were amplified from genomic DNA using the immunoSEQ Assay, a bias-controlled multiplex PCR. The study's processing was this. Within the assay, amplification of reference gene primers was used to estimate how many nucleated cells each sample contained. To quantify the absolute abundance of each unique TCRbeta CDR3 rearrangement, sequence reads were collapsed and filtered. For each sample, productive Simpson clonality was calculated as the square root of Simpson's diversity index over productive rearrangements. The table comes from immuneACCESS by way of TCRdb, which keeps in-frame sequences with V and J called. Part of the clones is missing from these tables; in studies checked, under half for an unresolved V gene and the rest for unknown reasons. Clone size and V and J calls were adopted from that table, with D and trimming inferred from the DNA. The sample yields over 150,000 clones; 75% to 80% were counted once. The ten largest clonotypes hold roughly 1.8% of the sample.

Trimming takes 3 bases off V and 6 bases off J; junction bases not matched to a gene: 1. Spanning cysteine to phenylalanine, the CDR3 consists of 13 amino acids. The retained sequence is limited to the CDR3, 39 bases, with the frame set at the first base. CDR1 SEHNR and CDR2 FQNEAQ are derived from the germline V gene (reference sequence). The sequenced sample was peripheral blood. The sequence joins TRBV7-9 to TRBJ2-1, with TRBD1 matching 8 junction bases. This TCR was recovered from a man older than 75 with acute or convalescent COVID-19. The DNA sequence is as follows: TGTGCCAGCAGCTTTACAGGGGGCAATGAGCAGTTCTTC. This encodes CASSFTGGNEQFF.